One sample yielded the 13 T cell receptor beta chains listed below, sequenced in a study of blood T cell repertoires in COVID-19. The protocol was immunoSEQ multiplex PCR, while the TCRdb copy is restricted to in-frame clones and leaves out a portion. The profile shows some 220,000 clones, roughly 80% of them singletons. Material for sequencing was PBMCs or T cells enriched from blood (not recorded which). The receptor set was obtained from a woman in her thirties or forties with acute COVID-19.

The CDR3 loop reads CASSQSIGRRSTDTQYF. As DNA, the CDR3 is TGCGCCAGCAGTCAATCAATCGGCAGGAGGAGCACAGATACGCAGTATTTT. The V gene is TRBV23-1, the J gene TRBJ2-3; maybe TRBD2 (5 bases). TRBV23-1 is classed as an ORF, of uncertain function. This CDR3 spans 17 amino acids. The germline V and J ends were trimmed by 0 bases and 0 bases, with 13 bases remaining between them.

The J gene is TRBJ1-5, the V gene TRBV27; 9 nucleotides agree with TRBD1. Looked up from germline, CDR1 is MNHEY and CDR2 is SMNVEV (reference sequence). The CDR3 has 15 residues. The J segment lost 7 bases and the V segment lost 5 bases, leaving 9 bases of the junction unmatched. CDR3 sequence: CASSPEDRGGQPQHF. The CDR3 DNA follows: TGTGCCAGCAGTCCAGAGGACAGGGGTGGCCAGCCCCAGCATTTT.

The V call is TRBV7-2, the J call TRBJ1-6; D gene ambiguous. The CDR3 extends over 12 amino acids. V lost 4 bases and J 10 bases, leaving 8 bases between the germline ends. Germline-derived CDR1 and CDR2 are SGHTA and FQGNSA. The CDR3 nucleotides are TGTGCCAGCAGCTACCCAGGCTCACCCCTCCACTTT. As protein: CASSYPGSPLHF.

Only a few counts were recorded for this clone. This chain links TRBV30 with TRBJ1-2, with a tentative D call TRBD1 (6 bases). The V end was cut by 6 bases, the J end by 4 bases, with 12 bases between. Germline loops: CDR1 GTSNPN, CDR2 SVGIG (reference sequence). The CDR3 has 12 residues. This CDR3 is CACGQSFYGYTF. The CDR3 nucleotides are TGTGCCTGTGGACAGTCCTTCTATGGCTACACCTTC.

This chain links TRBV21-1 with TRBJ1-1; the table gives TRBD1 as D, unverified against the DNA. TRBV21-1 is tagged as a pseudogene. The length of the CDR3 is 15 residues. The DNA of the CDR3 is TGTGCCAGCATCCCGGACAGGGGGAGGAACACTGAAGCTTTCTTT. Translation: CASIPDRGRNTEAFF.

The chain combines TRBV5-4 with TRBJ2-7, with 7 bases identical to TRBD1. V trimming: 3 bases; J trimming: 7 bases; junction bases outside the gene matches: 4. This CDR3 comprises 12 residues. Per the germline V gene, CDR1 is SGHNT and CDR2 is YYREEE (reference sequence). The CDR3 protein is CASSSYRGEQYF. CDR3 nucleotides: TGTGCCAGCAGCTCCTACAGGGGAGAGCAGTACTTC.

In regard to this clone: This sample also contains other DNA sequences that code for the same CDR3. The gene calls are TRBV5-1 and TRBJ1-2; D unclear. The V and J ends lost 0 bases and 0 bases respectively, with 9 bases between them. CDR1 and CDR2 from the germline V gene are SGHRS and YFSETQ. This CDR3 spans 15 amino acids. The CDR3 sequence is CASSLAAGANYGYTF. The CDR3 DNA follows: TGCGCCAGCAGCTTGGCGGCGGGAGCTAACTATGGCTACACCTTC.

The chain has TRBV7-3 and TRBJ2-3, with 9 bases matching TRBD1. The germline CDR1 and CDR2 sequences are SGHTA and FQGTGA. The CDR3 has 17 amino acids. Germline trimming cut 5 bases from V and 8 bases from J; bases unmatched to any gene: 17. In DNA form, the CDR3 reads TGTGCCAGCAGCCGTCGGGCGGGACAGGGCGCTGAGGGTACGCAGTATTTT. Protein product: CASSRRAGQGAEGTQYF.

The rearrangement uses TRBV6-2 or TRBV6-3 and TRBJ2-2; 10 bases are shared with TRBD2. V dropped 2 bases and J dropped 5; count of bases not matched to a gene: 2. CDR3 length: 15 residues. Germline V lookup: CDR1 MNHEY, CDR2 SVGEGT. CDR3 in amino acids: CASSYPGLATGELFF. In nucleotides, the CDR3 is TGTGCCAGCAGTTACCCGGGACTAGCGACCGGGGAGCTGTTTTTT.

The rearrangement joins TRBV11-2 to TRBJ2-7, with a tentative D call TRBD2 (6 bases). The germline V gene encodes CDR1 SGHAT and CDR2 FQNNGV. The CDR3 runs to 15 residues. V was shortened by 0 bases and J by 13 bases, with 22 bases between the two germline ends. The DNA of the CDR3 is TGTGCCAGCAGCTTAGATCCGGGCGGGACCGCCGTGATATACTTC. Amino acid sequence: CASSLDPGGTAVIYF.

The chain's CDR3 is CASSRTRGSETQYF. Here the CDR3 DNA reads TGTGCCAGCAGCCGGACTAGAGGATCGGAGACCCAGTACTTC. The chain carries TRBV11-2 and TRBJ2-5; 7 bases are shared with TRBD2. The germline gives CDR1 SGHAT, CDR2 FQNNGV. Trimming removed 5 bases from V and 5 bases from J; junction bases left unmatched: 8. CDR3 size: 14 residues. Full variable domain (outside the CDR3, taken from reference TRBV11-2 and TRBJ2-5): EAGVAQSPRYKIIEKRQSVAFWCNPISGHATLYWYQQILGQGPKLLIQFQNNGVVDDSQLPKDRFSAERLKGVDSTLKIQPAKLEDSAVYLCASSRTRGSETQYFGPGTRLLVL.

The CDR3 reads CASSPAGDYGYTF. The CDR3 bases are TGTGCCAGCAGCCCGGCAGGTGACTATGGCTACACCTTC. The chain employs TRBV7-2 and TRBJ1-2; no clear D gene. Germline CDR1 and CDR2: SGHTA and FQGNSA. The CDR3 is 13 residues long. V shed 5 bases and J shed 3 bases, with 10 bases lying between them.

The chain couples TRBV27 to TRBJ2-1, with 9 bases identical to TRBD2. The CDR3 spans 18 residues. Germline lookup yields CDR1 MNHEY and CDR2 SMNVEV (reference sequence). V trimming: 8 bases; J trimming: 0 bases; junction bases outside the gene matches: 14. CDR3 nucleotides: TGTGCCAGCCGGGGGGGGACTAGCAGACCATACTCCTACAATGAGCAGTTCTTC. The encoded protein is CASRGGTSRPYSYNEQFF.